What follows is one TCR beta chain and its context. These data come from a study of control samples from healthy donors and cancer patients. With 8 bases removed from V and 4 bases from J, the gap between germline ends came to 14 bases. This CDR3 region has 14 residues. Germline CDR1 is MGHDK and CDR2 is SYGVNS. TCRdb's copy holds only in-frame clones and misses some; the assay was immunoSEQ multiplex PCR. The sample records about 270,000 clones, 82% being singletons. The chain recombines TRBV25-1 with TRBJ1-4; D possibly corresponds to TRBD1 (6 bases). This receptor was identified in a woman in her sixties with lung cancer. Sequencing input: PBMCs. CDR3 sequence (DNA): TGTGCCAGCGGCGATCAGGGGAGTAATGAAAAACTGTTTTTT. This translates into CASGDQGSNEKLFF. Full variable domain (missing parts from reference TRBV25-1 and TRBJ1-4): EADIYQTPRYLVIGTGKKITLECSQTMGHDKMYWYQQDPGMELHLIHYSYGVNSTEKGDLSSESTVSRIRTEHFPLTLESARPSHTSQYLCASGDQGSNEKLFFGSGTQLSVL.